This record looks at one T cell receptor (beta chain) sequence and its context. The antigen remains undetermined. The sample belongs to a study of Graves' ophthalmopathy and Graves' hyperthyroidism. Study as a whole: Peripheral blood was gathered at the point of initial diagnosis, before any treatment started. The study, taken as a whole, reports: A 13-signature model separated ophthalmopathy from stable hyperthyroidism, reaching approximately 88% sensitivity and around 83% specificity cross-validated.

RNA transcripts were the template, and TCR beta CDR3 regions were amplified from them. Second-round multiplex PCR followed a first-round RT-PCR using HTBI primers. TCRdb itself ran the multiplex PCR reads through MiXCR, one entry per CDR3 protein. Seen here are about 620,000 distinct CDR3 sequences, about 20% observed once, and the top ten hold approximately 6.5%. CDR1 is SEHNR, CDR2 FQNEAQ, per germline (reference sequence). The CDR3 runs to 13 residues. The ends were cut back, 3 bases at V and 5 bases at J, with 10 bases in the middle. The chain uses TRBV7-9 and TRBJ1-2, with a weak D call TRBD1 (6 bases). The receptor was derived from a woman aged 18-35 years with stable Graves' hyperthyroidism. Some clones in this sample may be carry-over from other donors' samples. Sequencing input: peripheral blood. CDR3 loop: CASSFTGKYGYTF. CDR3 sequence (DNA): TGTGCCAGCAGCTTCACAGGGAAATATGGCTACACCTTC.